This TCR beta chain emerged from a study of blood T cell repertoires in COVID-19. Background on the study: The origin of the acute and convalescent COVID-19 samples was the United States, Italy and Spain. T cells, B-cell-depleted T cells, or PBMCs supplied cDNA or gDNA.

The CDR3 has 13 amino acids. Trimming took 4 bases from V and 2 from J, leaving 7 bases between them. The germline CDR1 and CDR2 sequences are MGHRA and YSYEKL. A single count supports this clone. In the original processing: Counts of nucleated cells, estimated from reference gene primer amplification, were obtained. Libraries were prepared by immunoSEQ multiplex PCR; TCRdb keeps only in-frame clonotypes and omits some of them. Clone size and the V and J calls come from that table; the DNA yielded D and trimming. The data hold 35,000 to 40,000 clones, with 90% observed a single time. Sequencing was carried out using peripheral blood. This receptor was obtained from a man aged 55 to 70 with active or convalescent COVID-19. The rearrangement uses TRBV4-1 and TRBJ2-3; D gene uncertain. The CDR3 spells CASSPQSTDTQYF. The CDR3, as DNA: TGCGCCAGCAGCCCGCAGTCCACAGATACGCAGTATTTT.